Each of the 13 T cell receptor beta chains below was sequenced from the same sample in a study of T-cell reconstitution after alpha-beta-depleted transplantation in children. During its preparation, the TCRbeta library received unique molecular identifiers. TCRdb itself ran the PCR reads through MiXCR, one entry per CDR3 protein. The table has hundreds of thousands of distinct CDR3 sequences, around 15% seen once; the top ten hold roughly 40%. This specimen was PBMCs, mostly from graft donor cells, taken 360 days after TCRalphabeta/CD19-depleted stem cell transplant. Every receptor here comes from a male patient between 2 and 15 years old who had a stem cell transplant for acute lymphoblastic leukemia, so the T cells may come from the graft donor.

This clonotype was picked up a small number of times. Here the CDR3 DNA reads TGTGCCAGCAGCTTAGATCAGTGGGGGGACAGAGACACTGAAGCTTTCTTT. Protein product: CASSLDQWGDRDTEAFF. The chain combines TRBV11-2 with TRBJ1-1; TRBD1 agrees at 7 bases. CDR1 is SGHAT and CDR2 is FQNNGV in the germline V gene. The junction had 10 bases not matched to a gene; V was cut back by 0 bases and J by 3 bases. The CDR3 consists of 17 residues.

The rearrangement links TRBV4-2 to TRBJ2-7; D is unresolved. Per the germline V gene, CDR1 is LGHNA and CDR2 is YNFKEQ. The CDR3 extends over 16 amino acids. With 0 bases removed from V and 2 bases from J, the gap between germline ends came to 14 bases. CDR3 nucleotides: TGTGCCAGCAGCCAAGAGTACCGGCATTCAGCCTACGAGCAGTACTTC. Its translation: CASSQEYRHSAYEQYF.

The rearrangement uses TRBV7-6 and TRBJ2-7; D remains unclear. Trimming stripped 5 bases from V and 6 bases from J, with 14 bases between. CDR3 length: 13 amino acids. CDR1 SGHVS and CDR2 FNYEAQ come from the germline V gene. The CDR3, as DNA: TGTGCCAGCAGCCCGTTAGGAACTGGCGAGCAGTACTTC. This gives the protein CASSPLGTGEQYF.

The chain combines TRBV20-1 with TRBJ1-1; TRBD1 matches 7 bases. Looked up from germline, CDR1 is DFQATT and CDR2 is SNEGSKA (reference sequence). CDR3 size: 15 residues. Losses at the gene ends were 3 bases for V and 1 base for J; bases not matched to a gene: 8. The CDR3 here is CSASRTGFTNTEAFF. As DNA, the CDR3 is TGCAGTGCTAGTAGGACAGGCTTTACGAACACTGAAGCTTTCTTT.

This clonotype has more than one count but fewer than ten. The chain carries TRBV4-3 and TRBJ2-1, with no clear D. Trimming shortened V by 5 bases and J by 9 bases, and 14 bases separated the two germline ends. The germline V gene has CDR1 LGHNA and CDR2 YSLEER. There are 13 residues in the CDR3. The CDR3 region has the DNA TGCGCCAGCAGCGAGTCCCCGGAGAGTGAGCAGTTCTTC. Translation gives CASSESPESEQFF.

This clonotype turned up a few times. The chain links TRBV12-3 or TRBV12-4 to TRBJ1-5, with a weak D call TRBD1 (6 bases). Deletions cut 2 bases from V and 7 bases from J, with 9 bases between. CDR3 length: 13 amino acids. CDR3 sequence: CASSLRGRQPQHF. Here the CDR3 DNA reads TGTGCCAGCAGTTTAAGGGGGAGGCAGCCCCAGCATTTT.

This clonotype was observed a few times. CDR3 DNA sequence: TGTGCCAGCAGTTACATCGGCACACAGGGGCCGAACACCGGGGAGCTGTTTTTT. The encoded protein is CASSYIGTQGPNTGELFF. The chain carries TRBV6-5 and TRBJ2-2; TRBD1 agrees at 7 bases. Germline CDR1 and CDR2: MNHEY and SVGAGI. V shed 2 bases and J 0 bases; nucleotides not matched to a gene: 9. The CDR3 extends over 18 amino acids.

This chain links TRBV10-3 with TRBJ2-1, with D possibly matching TRBD2 (5 bases). Germline CDR1 reads ENHRY; CDR2 reads SYGVKD. V shed 2 bases and J shed 8 bases, with 13 bases lying between them. The CDR3 loop spans 14 amino acids. The CDR3 reads CAISEKSTRDEQFF. The CDR3 DNA follows: TGTGCCATCAGTGAGAAGAGTACTAGAGATGAGCAGTTCTTC.

V and J are TRBV7-2 and TRBJ1-2; D call uncertain. Trimming removed 5 bases from V and 2 bases from J, with 15 bases in between. This CDR3 region has 15 residues. The germline gives CDR1 SGHTA, CDR2 FQGNSA. The DNA for the CDR3 is TGTGCCAGCAGCCCACGGGTTGCCGGAAACTATGGCTACACCTTC. This codes for CASSPRVAGNYGYTF. Using reference TRBV7-2 and TRBJ1-2 for the parts outside the CDR3, the full variable domain is GAGVSQSPSNKVTEKGKDVELRCDPISGHTALYWYRQSLGQGLEFLIYFQGNSAPDKSGLPSDRFSAERTGGSVSTLTIQRTQQEDSAVYLCASSPRVAGNYGYTFGSGTRLTVV.

The chain recombines TRBV6-5 with TRBJ2-7; 7 positions match TRBD2. Germline V gene data show CDR1 as MNHEY and CDR2 as SVGAGI. CDR3 size: 15 residues. The V gene end was trimmed by 0 bases and the J gene end by 1 base; junction bases not matched to a gene: 3. The CDR3 is CASSYSSGTSYEQYF. CDR3 in DNA: TGTGCCAGCAGTTACTCGAGCGGGACTTCCTACGAGCAGTACTTC.

This clonotype has a count of ten or more. The chain carries TRBV5-1 and TRBJ2-2; D unclear. The V end was cut by 1 base, the J end by 1 base, with 5 bases between. The germline gives CDR1 SGHRS, CDR2 YFSETQ. The CDR3 spans 14 residues. CDR3 residues: CASSLQQNTGELFF. The CDR3 coding sequence is TGCGCCAGCAGCTTGCAACAGAACACCGGGGAGCTGTTTTTT.

This clonotype showed up just a few times. The gene calls are TRBV7-9 and TRBJ2-7; D unresolved. Germline V gene data show CDR1 as SEHNR and CDR2 as FQNEAQ (reference sequence). The ends were cut back, 1 base at V and 6 bases at J, with 13 bases in the middle. The CDR3 runs to 14 residues. CDR3 DNA sequence: TGTGCCAGCAGCTTAGGTGCGTCCCTCGGCGAGCAGTACTTC. This gives the protein CASSLGASLGEQYF. The full variable domain, its missing parts supplied by reference TRBV7-9 and TRBJ2-7, is DTGVSQNPRHKITKRGQNVTFRCDPISEHNRLYWYRQTLGQGPEFLTYFQNEAQLEKSRLLSDRFSAERPKGSFSTLEIQRTEQGDSAMYLCASSLGASLGEQYFGPGTRLTVT.

This clonotype was found a few times. The chain uses TRBV5-1 and TRBJ2-7; D possibly corresponds to TRBD1 (5 bases). CDR1 and CDR2 from the germline V gene are SGHRS and YFSETQ. V dropped 0 bases and J dropped 6 bases, with 10 bases sitting between them. This CDR3 contains 13 residues. CDR3 protein: CASSLGAGREQYF. The CDR3 DNA reads as TGCGCCAGCAGCTTGGGGGCAGGGCGCGAGCAGTACTTC.